Detailed here is one TCR beta chain. It has no known antigen specificity. Base qualities are not at hand, and no much larger clone is one base apart. As encoded in the germline V gene (reference sequence), CDR1 is LNHDA while CDR2 is SQIVND. The junction carries 15 bases between V and J, which are trimmed by 3 bases and 6 bases respectively. Counted from cysteine to phenylalanine, this CDR3 has 15 amino acids. Just the 45-base CDR3 DNA is kept, in frame starting at base 1. This entry belongs to a study of shared clonotypes between healthy human individuals (dated by TCRdb to between 2020 and 2021). Looking at the study overall: Two women and a few men aged 18 to 49 years were included in the cohort. To increase sequencing depth and limit assay-specific biases, different laboratories used diverse techniques to prepare libraries and sequence TCR repertoires. For each donor, CD4 naive and CD4 memory were each run on three plates, CD8 naive on two plates, and CD8 memory on one plate. Per donor, leukapheresis produced somewhere between about 0.9 and 10 billion PBMCs. To estimate repertoire size and how much clonotypes are shared between individuals, the study performed deep sequencing of blood TCR repertoires from a few healthy adults. Study-wide conclusions, independent of this receptor: Rarefaction of sorted-subset datasets indicated incomplete sequencing despite the large sequencing depth. Pairwise subsampling led to the expectation that sequencing depth would affect the degree of clonotype sharing among donors. Naive subsets generally had larger estimated clonotype richness than memory subsets. Because the study included a small number of donors, the genetic and exposure-history diversity represented was limited. Compared with non-shared clonotypes, the clonotypes found in all four sorted-subset donors had higher generation probabilities. Across a few donors, around 5% of naive CD4, approximately 4% of naive CD8, around 2.5% of memory CD4, and under 0.45% of memory CD8 clonotypes were shared. Sampling was restricted to blood, and TCR repertoires in tissue are likely to differ from TCR repertoires in blood.

CD8 naive samples were CD45RO-negative cells positively selected for CCR7, giving a CD45RA+CCR7+ population that excluded TemRA cells. Donors were healthy HIV-negative adults with no recently reported acute infections or vaccinations. Only Caucasian adults living in Nashville, Tennessee, USA were represented among the donors. After blood collection by leukapheresis, PBMCs were isolated using Ficoll-Histopaque density gradient centrifugation and then cryopreserved in the vapor phase of liquid nitrogen. Analytical flow cytometry was used to check the purity and quantity of each magnetically sorted T cell population. Each sorted fraction had its genomic DNA isolated and then quantified by UV absorbance on a Nanodrop 2000c. Using the deep immunoSEQ assay, TCR CDR3 regions were amplified from genomic DNA by multiplex PCR. Genomic DNA extracted from each cell subset was distributed evenly over all wells of several immunoSEQ 96-well plates, and each plate served as one replicate. For sorted subsets, about 0.2 ug genomic DNA, equal to 25,000 to 35,000 T cell genomes, was loaded into each replicate PCR. Purified libraries were measured with a Qubit 3.0 fluorometer, size-checked on a Bioanalyzer 2100, and measured again with the KAPA Library Quantification kit. Every immunoSEQ 96-well plate was sequenced on a separate single-read 150-cycle Illumina NextSeq 550 flow cell. Under the source paper's analysis protocol: The immunoSEQ output contained only junctional sequences without quality scores, so filtering could not match that applied to full-length reads. Sequences were annotated with PyIR, a Python wrapper for IgBLAST v1.9, and V/J genes and CDR3 were assigned using IMGT germline references. Any read was removed if the V/J assignment was weak (E-value above 1e-6), the CDR3 was missing, or the read contained stop codons, out-of-frame junctions, or ambiguous translated residues. V3J clonotypes were defined as sequences sharing the same inferred V gene, J gene, and CDR3 amino acid sequence. The percentage overlap between two repertoires was calculated by dividing the number of shared unique clonotypes by the size of the smaller repertoire. Repertoire richness was assessed with RTK rarefaction, the Chao1 estimator, and Recon v2.1 estimates of unobserved clonotypes. For all TCRbeta clonotypes obtained by the gDNA method from several donors, generation probabilities were computed with OLGA. Here the immuneACCESS table is served through TCRdb, limited to in-frame sequences with V and J called. Missing clones are a known gap in these copies; in checked studies unresolved V genes cover under half, and the rest lacks a known reason. V and J calls and clone size follow that table, whereas D and trimming were derived from the DNA. The table for this sample lists roughly 1,800,000 clones; approximately 94% of them were counted only once. The ten top clones hold approximately 1% of the sample.

The V and J genes are TRBV19 and TRBJ2-1, with no confidently assigned D gene. The TCR was taken from a man younger than 30 in good health. The sequencing sample was made of naive CD8+ T cells sorted from blood. The cell subset or site tag for this specimen amounts to: CD45RA+CCR7+. The DNA sequence is TGTGCCAGTAGTATCTGGTCCGGAGTGCGCAATGAGCAGTTCTTC. This translates into CASSIWSGVRNEQFF.